These 9 T cell receptor beta chains were all obtained from the same sample, sequenced in a study of blood T cell repertoires in COVID-19 (dated by TCRdb to about 2020). The method was the immunoSEQ multiplex PCR assay. TCRdb carries this immuneACCESS record with in-frame sequences only. Its versions omit some clonotypes, under half of them owing to an unresolved V gene in the studies checked, with the rest unexplained. The sample table contains 250,000 to 400,000 clones; only one count was recorded for about nine tenths of them. Less than 3% of the sample rests with the top ten. The sequenced material came from peripheral blood. These receptors came from a woman aged 30 to 39 with COVID-19, enrolled during active disease.

This clone appeared a few times. Different DNA sequences within this sample yield the same CDR3. The gene calls are TRBV9 and TRBJ2-7; D might be TRBD1 (5 bases). The CDR3 spans 14 residues. Trimming removed 0 bases from V and 2 bases from J, with 9 bases in between. Germline CDR1 reads SGDLS; CDR2 reads YYNGEE. CDR3 nucleotides: TGTGCCAGCAGCGTAGATTCAGGGACCTACGAGCAGTACTTC. As protein: CASSVDSGTYEQYF.

The J gene is TRBJ1-1, the V gene TRBV30; 9 bases align to TRBD1. Germline V gives CDR1 GTSNPN, CDR2 SVGIG (reference sequence). The CDR3 is made up of 15 amino acids. The ends lost 5 bases at V and 0 bases at J; junction bases unmatched: 7. CDR3 DNA sequence: TGTGCCTGGGGGACAGGGCCCCTAATGAACACTGAAGCTTTCTTT. Residues: CAWGTGPLMNTEAFF.

The chain is built from TRBV27 and TRBJ1-4; D remains unclear. CDR3 length: 14 amino acids. Trimming stripped 6 bases from V and 6 bases from J, with 14 bases between. Germline V gene lookup returns CDR1 MNHEY and CDR2 SMNVEV (reference sequence). This CDR3 is CASSRSSAYEKLFF. As DNA, the CDR3 is TGTGCCAGCAGCCGGAGCTCCGCCTATGAAAAACTGTTTTTT.

The V call is TRBV11-2, the J call TRBJ2-1; 10 bases align to TRBD2. Unmatched junction bases numbered 6, after V lost 5 bases and J lost 5 bases. Germline lookup yields CDR1 SGHAT and CDR2 FQNNGV. The CDR3 extends over 15 amino acids. CDR3 coding DNA: TGTGCCAGCAGCCTCTGGACTAGCGGCCACAATGAGCAGTTCTTC. Translating it yields CASSLWTSGHNEQFF.

This chain joins TRBV2 and TRBJ2-5; weak D call: TRBD1 (5 bases). Trimming took off 9 bases at V and 5 bases at J, with 10 bases between the two ends. This CDR3 has 11 residues. Germline V gene sequence: CDR1 SNHLY, CDR2 FYNNEI. The CDR3: CASGQSETQYF. CDR3 DNA sequence: TGTGCCAGTGGACAAAGTGAGACCCAGTACTTC.

The rearrangement joins TRBV5-4 to TRBJ1-6; D remains ambiguous. The length of the CDR3 is 14 residues. The germline gives CDR1 SGHNT, CDR2 YYREEE (reference sequence). The V end lost 3 bases, the J end lost 7 bases, and 11 bases lay between the germline ends. The CDR3 reads CASSSELNNSPLHF. The CDR3 region has the DNA TGTGCCAGCAGCTCGGAGCTGAACAATTCACCCCTCCACTTT.

J is TRBJ2-2 and V is TRBV7-2; TRBD2 might be the D (6 bases). The V end lost 5 bases, the J end lost 6 bases, and 16 bases lay between the germline ends. The CDR3 totals 15 residues. CDR1 and CDR2 from the germline V gene are SGHTA and FQGNSA. The CDR3 DNA is TGTGCCAGCAGCGGCCGGGAGCTGATGGCCGGGGAGCTGTTTTTT. Its translation: CASSGRELMAGELFF.

The chain is built from TRBV5-4 and TRBJ1-1; D not certain. V lost 0 bases, J lost 10 bases, and 16 bases lay in between. This CDR3 is built from 14 residues. The germline V gene has CDR1 SGHNT and CDR2 YYREEE (reference sequence). CDR3 region: CASSLAVEGMAAFF. The CDR3 nucleotides read TGTGCCAGCAGCTTGGCCGTGGAGGGAATGGCAGCTTTCTTT.

In DNA form, the CDR3 reads TGTGCCAGCTTGGGGGAGGGAAACACCGGGGAGCTGTTTTTT. Translating it yields CASLGEGNTGELFF. The chain joins TRBV28 to TRBJ2-2; 7 bases align to TRBD2. This CDR3 comprises 14 residues. After removal of 8 bases from V and 2 bases from J, the junction contained 5 bases not matched to a gene. Germline loops: CDR1 MDHEN, CDR2 SYDVKM.